One and the same sample provided the 19 T cell receptor beta chains below, sequenced in a study of T cell repertoires in MIS-A myocarditis. Sequencing used immunoSEQ multiplex PCR; TCRdb keeps in-frame clones, though not all of them. The data show around 10,000 clones, around 89% seen once. Sequenced input: thoracic lymph node tissue obtained at autopsy. These receptors all come from a young man with fulminant myocarditis from multisystem inflammatory syndrome in adults (MIS-A) after COVID-19.

The chain carries TRBV5-1 and TRBJ2-3; D is unclear. The V and J ends lost 1 base and 1 base respectively, with 4 bases between them. CDR3 size: 13 residues. Looked up from germline, CDR1 is SGHRS and CDR2 is YFSETQ. The CDR3 coding sequence is TGCGCCAGCAGCTTGCTAGGCACAGATACGCAGTATTTT. Translating gives CASSLLGTDTQYF.

The chain recombines TRBV5-4 with TRBJ2-1, with 12 nucleotides matching TRBD2. The CDR3 loop spans 14 amino acids. Germline CDR1 and CDR2: SGHNT and YYREEE (reference sequence). The V gene end was trimmed by 3 bases and the J gene end by 14 bases; junction bases not matched to a gene: 9. The CDR3 DNA sequence: TGTGCCAGCAGCTCCGTATCTAGCGGGAGGGGTGAGTTCTTC. The encoded protein is CASSSVSSGRGEFF.

The chain recombines TRBV28 with TRBJ2-7, with D perhaps TRBD1 (6 bases). The germline V gene has CDR1 MDHEN and CDR2 SYDVKM. The CDR3 totals 16 residues. V was trimmed by 3 bases and J by 0 bases, leaving 15 bases between them. For the CDR3, the DNA is TGTGCCAGCAGTTTTACAAGGGGGACACTCTCCTACGAGCAGTACTTC. Protein product: CASSFTRGTLSYEQYF.

The chain has TRBV28 and TRBJ1-5; D call uncertain. There are 12 residues in the CDR3. The V end was cut by 5 bases, the J end by 5 bases, with 7 bases between. Per germline, CDR1 MDHEN and CDR2 SYDVKM. Here the CDR3 DNA reads TGTGCCAGCAGTCGACTTTATCAGCCCCAGCATTTT. Its protein is CASSRLYQPQHF.

This chain connects TRBV9 to TRBJ2-1; 7 bases are a match to TRBD2. Germline CDR1 is SGDLS and CDR2 is YYNGEE. J was trimmed by 6 bases and V by 4 bases; bases with no gene match: 4. The CDR3 loop spans 13 amino acids. This chain's CDR3 is CASSPSSGNEQFF. The CDR3 DNA is TGTGCCAGCAGCCCATCTAGCGGCAATGAGCAGTTCTTC. Full variable domain (missing parts from reference TRBV9 and TRBJ2-1): DSGVTQTPKHLITATGQRVTLRCSPRSGDLSVYWYQQSLDQGLQFLIQYYNGEERAKGNILERFSAQQFPDLHSELNLSSLELGDSALYFCASSPSSGNEQFFGPGTRLTVL.

The genes are TRBV24-1 and TRBJ2-7; 7 bases align to TRBD2. After removal of 12 bases from V and 7 bases from J, the junction contained 5 bases not matched to a gene. Germline CDR1 is KGHDR and CDR2 is SFDVKD. This CDR3 has 10 residues. The CDR3 protein is CASGGTEQYF. The CDR3, as DNA: TGTGCCTCCGGGGGGACGGAGCAGTACTTC.

The rearrangement uses TRBV7-9 and TRBJ2-1, with 8 nucleotides matching TRBD2. V dropped 5 bases and J dropped 7; count of bases not matched to a gene: 16. The CDR3 covers 17 residues. CDR1 SEHNR and CDR2 FQNEAQ come from the germline V gene (reference sequence). CDR3 loop: CASSTGRKREFENEQFF. CDR3 in DNA: TGTGCCAGCAGCACCGGACGAAAGCGGGAGTTCGAGAATGAGCAGTTCTTC.

CDR3 nucleotide sequence: TGTGCCAGCAGTGGAATCGACTTCAGGGGCGGGTATGGCTACACCTTC. Its protein is CASSGIDFRGGYGYTF. The V gene is TRBV6-1, the J gene TRBJ1-2; D may be TRBD1 (6 bases). Germline V lookup: CDR1 MNHNS, CDR2 SASEGT. The CDR3 is 16 residues long. V was trimmed by 4 bases and J by 5 bases, leaving 20 bases between them.

Only one count was recorded for this clone. The V call is TRBV11-2, the J call TRBJ1-2; no firm D call. CDR3 size: 13 residues. Germline CDR1 reads SGHAT; CDR2 reads FQNNGV. V was clipped by 4 bases and J by 1 base, with 7 bases between them. CDR3 sequence: CASSSRINYGYTF. DNA for the CDR3: TGTGCCAGCAGCTCCAGGATTAACTATGGCTACACCTTC.

V is TRBV24-1 and J is TRBJ2-5; the D gene is possibly TRBD2 (6 bases). The germline CDR1 and CDR2 sequences are KGHDR and SFDVKD. The CDR3 spans 16 residues. V lost 3 bases, J lost 1 base, and 14 bases lay in between. The DNA of the CDR3 is TGTGCCACCAGTGATGTCGGAGCGGGCACCCAAGAGACCCAGTACTTC. It specifies CATSDVGAGTQETQYF.

This chain connects TRBV4-2 to TRBJ1-3, with unresolved D. This CDR3 is built from 17 residues. Germline lookup yields CDR1 LGHNA and CDR2 YNFKEQ. V was trimmed by 0 bases and J by 4 bases, leaving 16 bases between them. CDR3 protein: CASSQDIVEAGGNTIYF. CDR3 nucleotide sequence: TGTGCCAGCAGCCAAGATATAGTGGAAGCTGGCGGAAACACCATATATTTT.

J is TRBJ1-5 and V is TRBV6-2 or TRBV6-3; D call uncertain. This CDR3 contains 12 residues. Germline assignment: CDR1 MNHEY and CDR2 SVGEGT. V was cut by 3 bases and J by 5 bases, with 5 bases left in between. CDR3 bases: TGTGCCAGCAGTTATGGGTATCAGCCCCAGCATTTT. Translation: CASSYGYQPQHF.

This chain links TRBV14 with TRBJ1-5; unclear D gene. The CDR3 loop spans 13 amino acids. Looked up from germline, CDR1 is SGHDN and CDR2 is FVKESK. With 0 bases removed from V and 5 bases from J, the gap between germline ends came to 5 bases. The CDR3 sequence is CASSQERDQPQHF. CDR3 sequence (DNA): TGTGCCAGCAGCCAAGAACGCGATCAGCCCCAGCATTTT.

The chain recombines TRBV30 with TRBJ1-2; D is undetermined. V gave up 0 bases and J gave up 5 bases, with 4 bases separating them. Germline loops: CDR1 GTSNPN, CDR2 SVGIG (reference sequence). This CDR3 contains 11 residues. CDR3 in amino acids: CAWSVSYGYTF. In DNA, the CDR3 is TGTGCCTGGAGTGTTTCTTATGGCTACACCTTC.

The rearrangement links TRBV2 to TRBJ1-2; 7 nucleotides align to TRBD1. Losses at the gene ends were 4 bases for V and 4 bases for J; bases not matched to a gene: 9. Germline loops: CDR1 SNHLY, CDR2 FYNNEI. This CDR3 has 15 amino acids. The CDR3, as DNA: TGTGCCAGCAGTGTGGTTAGGGACAGTCCCTATGGCTACACCTTC. The encoded protein is CASSVVRDSPYGYTF.

The table lists this clone with a count of one. The chain has TRBV9 and TRBJ1-1, with D hard to call. Germline CDR1 reads SGDLS; CDR2 reads YYNGEE. The length of the CDR3 is 13 residues. The V end was cut by 1 base, the J end by 1 base, with 5 bases between. This CDR3 is CASSVQTNTEAFF. In nucleotides, the CDR3 is TGTGCCAGCAGCGTACAGACGAACACTGAAGCTTTCTTT.

The chain links TRBV18 to TRBJ1-1; TRBD1 aligns across 10 bases. Trimming removed 6 bases from V and 1 base from J; junction bases left unmatched: 8. The CDR3 runs to 16 residues. Germline CDR1 KGHSH, CDR2 LQKENI. The CDR3 region has the DNA TGTGCCAGCTCGCCATTCGGACAGGGGGGGAACACTGAAGCTTTCTTT. Encoded protein: CASSPFGQGGNTEAFF.

The chain couples TRBV3-1 (or the pseudogene TRBV3-2) to TRBJ1-5; weak D call: TRBD1 (6 bases). V gave up 7 bases and J gave up 5 bases, with 15 bases separating them. The CDR3 contains 14 residues. Germline CDR1 and CDR2: LGHDT and YNNKEL (reference sequence). The CDR3 region is CASKPTGWDQPQHF. The CDR3 nucleotides read TGTGCCAGCAAACCCACAGGGTGGGATCAGCCCCAGCATTTT.

The chain combines TRBV28 with TRBJ1-1; a weak D match, TRBD1 (6 bases). The CDR3 covers 15 residues. CDR1 is MDHEN, CDR2 SYDVKM, per germline. Trimming stripped 0 bases from V and 5 bases from J, with 13 bases between. The CDR3 sequence: CASSLWGAGATEAFF. The CDR3 coding sequence is TGTGCCAGCAGTTTATGGGGGGCAGGGGCAACTGAAGCTTTCTTT.